Listed here are 27 T cell receptor beta chains from one sample, sequenced in a study of blood T cell repertoires in COVID-19 (dated by TCRdb to the early 2020s). To prepare the library, the immunoSEQ multiplex PCR assay was applied. This is the immuneACCESS table as TCRdb keeps it, with only in-frame sequences that have V and J called. A part of the clones is gone; compared with another copy, unresolved V genes explain less than half, and the rest is unexplained. For this sample there are a few hundred thousand clones; 80% to 90% appear just once. The leading ten clones occupy around 3% of the sample. Specimen: peripheral blood. The receptors come from a woman aged 30 to 39 with COVID-19, enrolled during active disease.

This rearrangement joins TRBV21-1 to TRBJ2-5; TRBD2, the D gene given by the table, was not confirmed from the DNA. TRBV21-1 is classified as a pseudogene. The CDR3 extends over 16 amino acids. CDR3 sequence (DNA): TGTGCCAGCAGCAAGGGGTGCGGGGAGAATCAAGAGACCCAGTACTTC. It is translated as CASSKGCGENQETQYF.

A word on this clone: One junction end does not reproduce the germline sequence, and a read error may be involved. The chain couples TRBV15 to TRBJ2-1, with a possible D match to TRBD2 (5 bases). The CDR3 loop spans 16 amino acids. Germline V CDR1 and CDR2: LNHNV, YYDKDF (reference sequence). The chain's CDR3 is CATSRDSRVSHNEQFF. The CDR3 DNA reads as TGTGCCACCAGCAGAGATTCGCGGGTCTCCCACAATGAGCAGTTCTTC.

This clone has only one observation. The gene calls are TRBV6-5 and TRBJ2-7; 9 bases match TRBD1. V lost 6 bases, J lost 3 bases, and 9 bases stayed unmatched. CDR1 MNHEY and CDR2 SVGAGI come from the germline V gene. The CDR3 is 15 amino acids. CDR3 region: CASRKGTGSNYEQYF. Written as DNA, the CDR3 is TGTGCCAGCAGGAAAGGGACAGGGAGTAACTACGAGCAGTACTTC.

On this clone: The sample carries other DNA sequences with the same CDR3. The genes are TRBV5-1 and TRBJ2-1; 9 nucleotides match TRBD2. Per germline, CDR1 SGHRS and CDR2 YFSETQ. The CDR3 has 15 residues. Losses at the gene ends were 4 bases for V and 4 bases for J; bases not matched to a gene: 6. As DNA, the CDR3 is TGCGCCAGCAGCCCCGGCGGGGGGGGGTACAATGAGCAGTTCTTC. Protein product: CASSPGGGGYNEQFF.

In this sample, this clone turned up once. The V and J genes are TRBV6-5 and TRBJ1-5; D might be TRBD1 (6 bases). CDR3 length equals 15 residues. Trimming removed 6 bases at V and 3 bases at J, with 15 bases between. In germline, CDR1 is MNHEY, CDR2 SVGAGI. Here the CDR3 DNA reads TGTGCCAGCAGCGCGCACAGGGCTTACAATCAGCCCCAGCATTTT. Translation: CASSAHRAYNQPQHF.

This chain links TRBV5-1 with TRBJ2-1; 7 nucleotides align to TRBD1. The germline V gene encodes CDR1 SGHRS and CDR2 YFSETQ. This CDR3 comprises 14 residues. With V trimmed by 3 bases and J by 4 bases, 4 bases remained unmatched. As DNA, the CDR3 is TGCGCCAGCAGCTATGGGACAGCTTACAATGAGCAGTTCTTC. It codes for CASSYGTAYNEQFF.

The chain carries TRBV5-6 and TRBJ2-7, with 8 nucleotides matching TRBD1. The CDR3 length is 13 residues. CDR1 is SGHDT and CDR2 is YYEEEE in the germline V gene. The junction had 7 bases not matched to a gene; V was cut back by 7 bases and J by 4 bases. CDR3 nucleotides: TGTGCCAGCCCCCAGACAGGGGCTTACGAGCAGTACGTC. Translating it yields CASPQTGAYEQYV.

This clone was observed once. V and J are TRBV6-2 or TRBV6-3 and TRBJ2-5; 7 bases map to TRBD2. The germline CDR1 and CDR2 sequences are MNHEY and SVGEGT. The CDR3 contains 13 residues. V trimming: 2 bases; J trimming: 5 bases; junction bases outside the gene matches: 2. In DNA, the CDR3 is TGTGCCAGCAGTTACCGGGGGGAGGAGACCCAGTACTTC. Translation gives CASSYRGEETQYF.

The chain employs TRBV6-5 and TRBJ1-1; no clear D gene. CDR3 length: 16 amino acids. Germline-derived CDR1 and CDR2 are MNHEY and SVGAGI. The V gene lost 2 bases and the J gene lost 0 bases, with 13 bases spanning the gap. CDR3 protein: CASSYGRVNMNTEAFF. Written as DNA, the CDR3 is TGTGCCAGCAGTTACGGGCGGGTCAACATGAACACTGAAGCTTTCTTT.

In this sample, this clone turned up once. V gene TRBV5-1 combines with J gene TRBJ2-5; TRBD2 aligns across 8 bases. The CDR3 contains 14 residues. The ends lost 0 bases at V and 4 bases at J; junction bases unmatched: 2. Per the germline V gene, CDR1 is SGHRS and CDR2 is YFSETQ. The CDR3 loop is CASSLERGRETQYF. DNA of the CDR3: TGCGCCAGCAGCTTGGAGCGGGGGCGAGAGACCCAGTACTTC.

V usage is TRBV2 and J usage is TRBJ2-1; TRBD2 aligns across 9 bases. V dropped 4 bases and J dropped 9; count of bases not matched to a gene: 4. CDR3 size: 13 residues. Germline-derived CDR1 and CDR2 are SNHLY and FYNNEI. The CDR3 sequence: CASSVTSGFEQFF. In nucleotides, the CDR3 is TGTGCCAGCAGTGTTACTAGCGGGTTTGAGCAGTTCTTC.

This sequence joins TRBV7-2 and TRBJ2-3; tentatively, D is TRBD1 (7 bases). The germline V gene has CDR1 SGHTA and CDR2 FQGNSA. The CDR3 runs 17 residues. Trimming took off 0 bases at V and 6 bases at J, with 19 bases between the two ends. In DNA, the CDR3 is TGTGCCAGCAGCTTAGCCCATGGAGCAGGGGGGCCCGATACGCAGTATTTT. Protein: CASSLAHGAGGPDTQYF.

This clone was recorded once. The chain couples TRBV18 to TRBJ2-2; TRBD2 matches 7 bases. In germline, CDR1 is KGHSH, CDR2 LQKENI. J gave up 5 bases and V 0 bases, and 9 bases lay outside the gene matches. The CDR3 consists of 17 residues. Written as DNA, the CDR3 is TGTGCCAGCTCACCACCGGTGAGAAGCGGGGCTACCGGGGAGCTGTTTTTT. Encoded protein: CASSPPVRSGATGELFF.

The sample holds a few counts of this clone. V is TRBV27 and J is TRBJ1-6; the match to TRBD1 covers 9 bases. The V and J ends lost 8 bases and 8 bases, in that order; junction bases with no gene match: 10. The germline V gene has CDR1 MNHEY and CDR2 SMNVEV (reference sequence). The CDR3 has 15 residues. The CDR3 spells CASGTQGARYSPLHF. The CDR3 DNA sequence: TGTGCCAGCGGAACACAGGGGGCGCGATATTCACCCCTCCACTTT.

In this sample, this clone turned up once. The rearrangement joins TRBV10-2 to TRBJ1-2, with D perhaps matching TRBD1 (6 bases). Germline-derived CDR1 and CDR2 are WSHSY and SAAADI. CDR3 length: 13 residues. Between the trimmed V and J ends, which lost 7 bases and 7 bases, there was a span of 16 bases. CDR3 coding DNA: TGCGCCAGCACCGGACAGTTAGTCGGTGGCTACACCTTC. Translated, it gives CASTGQLVGGYTF.

The V gene is TRBV28, the J gene TRBJ1-3; no clear D gene. Looked up from germline, CDR1 is MDHEN and CDR2 is SYDVKM. The CDR3 covers 14 residues. Trimming took 7 bases from V and 0 from J, leaving 10 bases between them. This chain's CDR3 is CASTTRGSGNTIYF. The DNA of the CDR3 is TGTGCCAGCACCACCCGGGGCTCTGGAAACACCATATATTTT.

In the case of this clone: One end of the junction varies from germline; a read error may be responsible. The chain employs TRBV14 and TRBJ2-3; maybe TRBD2 (7 bases). The CDR3 is made up of 13 amino acids. Germline V lookup: CDR1 SGHDN, CDR2 FVKESK. CDR3 sequence: CASSRGGTYTQYF. The CDR3, as DNA: TGTGCCAGCAGCCGGGGGGGCACATATACGCAGTATTTT.

The V gene is TRBV3-1 (or the pseudogene TRBV3-2), the J gene TRBJ2-7; 7 bases match TRBD1. Germline trimming cut 4 bases from V and 2 bases from J; bases unmatched to any gene: 2. This CDR3 is 13 amino acids long. Germline V CDR1 and CDR2: LGHDT, YNNKEL (reference sequence). CDR3 protein: CASSPTGTYEQYV. The CDR3 coding sequence is TGTGCCAGCAGCCCGACAGGGACCTACGAGCAGTACGTC.

The rearrangement joins TRBV29-1 to TRBJ2-2, with D hard to call. Trimming removed 2 bases from V and 8 bases from J, with 15 bases in between. The CDR3 consists of 14 residues. Germline V lookup: CDR1 SQVTM, CDR2 ANQGSEA. The CDR3 DNA sequence: TGCAGCGTTGAACACGAAAACGCCGGGGGGGAGCTGTTTTTT. Translated: CSVEHENAGGELFF.

This chain uses TRBV7-9 with TRBJ2-3, with 11 positions matching TRBD2. Germline V gene data show CDR1 as SEHNR and CDR2 as FQNEAQ (reference sequence). This CDR3 has 16 amino acids. V was clipped by 1 base and J by 4 bases; unmatched bases: 4. Here the CDR3 DNA reads TGTGCCAGCAGCTTAGTACTAGCGGGAGTATCAGATACGCAGTATTTT. Its translation is CASSLVLAGVSDTQYF.

J is TRBJ2-1 and V is TRBV6-2 or TRBV6-3; 16 bases map to TRBD2. The ends lost 1 base at V and 9 bases at J; junction bases unmatched: 6. This CDR3 region has 17 residues. The germline V gene encodes CDR1 MNHEY and CDR2 SVGEGT. DNA of the CDR3: TGTGCCAGCAGTTACTACGGGACTAGCGGGAGGGCCAGTGAGCAGTTCTTC. Translated: CASSYYGTSGRASEQFF.

The genes are TRBV5-5 and TRBJ2-7, with 9 positions matching TRBD1. This CDR3 has 14 amino acids. V dropped 0 bases and J dropped 3; count of bases not matched to a gene: 1. The germline V gene has CDR1 SGHKS and CDR2 YYEKEE (reference sequence). CDR3 sequence (DNA): TGTGCCAGCAGCTTGGTGGACAGGGGCTACGAGCAGTACTTC. Translating it yields CASSLVDRGYEQYF. Variable domain in full (rest from reference TRBV5-5 and TRBJ2-7): DAGVTQSPTHLIKTRGQQVTLRCSPISGHKSVSWYQQVLGQGPQFIFQYYEKEERGRGNFPDRFSARQFPNYSSELNVNALLLGDSALYLCASSLVDRGYEQYFGPGTRLTVT.

The CDR3 coding sequence is TGTGCCAGCAGCAAGGACTGGAATTCACCCCTCCACTTT. This codes for CASSKDWNSPLHF. The chain uses TRBV7-9 and TRBJ1-6, with D unclear. CDR1 and CDR2 (germline): SEHNR, FQNEAQ (reference sequence). This CDR3 spans 13 amino acids. Trimming removed 5 bases at V and 7 bases at J, with 9 bases between. The whole variable domain, filled in from reference TRBV7-9 and TRBJ1-6, reads DTGVSQNPRHKITKRGQNVTFRCDPISEHNRLYWYRQTLGQGPEFLTYFQNEAQLEKSRLLSDRFSAERPKGSFSTLEIQRTEQGDSAMYLCASSKDWNSPLHFGNGTRLTVT.

V gene TRBV4-1 combines with J gene TRBJ2-3; 13 nucleotides match TRBD2. The V gene's germline CDR1 is MGHRA and CDR2 YSYEKL. This CDR3 has 16 amino acids. With 2 bases clipped from V and 4 bases from J, the junction kept 3 bases outside the gene matches. CDR3 DNA sequence: TGCGCCAGCAGCCAAAGGACTAGCGGGAGTTCAGATACGCAGTATTTT. Translating it yields CASSQRTSGSSDTQYF.

V gene TRBV5-6 combines with J gene TRBJ1-6, with TRBD1 matching over 8 bases. CDR1 and CDR2 (germline): SGHDT, YYEEEE. The CDR3 runs 17 residues. Germline trimming cut 4 bases from V and 7 bases from J; bases unmatched to any gene: 13. In DNA form, the CDR3 reads TGTGCCAGCAGCCCCCGTGGACAGGGCCCCCAAAATTCACCCCTCCACTTT. It is translated as CASSPRGQGPQNSPLHF.

This chain uses TRBV24-1 with TRBJ2-4; tentative D call: TRBD1 (5 bases). The germline V gene encodes CDR1 KGHDR and CDR2 SFDVKD. This CDR3 is built from 13 residues. V lost 7 bases and J 7 bases, leaving 13 bases between the germline ends. The CDR3 here is CATRETGTNIQYF. Here the CDR3 DNA reads TGTGCCACCAGGGAAACAGGAACGAACATTCAGTACTTC.

This clone has a single count. The chain joins TRBV24-1 to TRBJ1-4, with no clear D. Germline V gene lookup returns CDR1 KGHDR and CDR2 SFDVKD. The CDR3 contains 13 residues. The V end was cut by 5 bases, the J end by 8 bases, with 11 bases between. CDR3 nucleotides: TGTGCCACCAGTGGACCCCCGGGAGAAAAACTGTTTTTT. This encodes CATSGPPGEKLFF.